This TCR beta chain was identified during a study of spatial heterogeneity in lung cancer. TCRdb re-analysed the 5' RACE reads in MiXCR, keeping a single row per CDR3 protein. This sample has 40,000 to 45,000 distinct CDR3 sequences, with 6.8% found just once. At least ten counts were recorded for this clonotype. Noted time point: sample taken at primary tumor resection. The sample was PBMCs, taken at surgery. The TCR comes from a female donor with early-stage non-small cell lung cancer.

CDR3 DNA sequence: TGCGCCAGCAGCCAAGATCTGGCAGGGGGCTTGTCCGGGGAGCTGTTTTTT. Translation: CASSQDLAGGLSGELFF. The gene calls are TRBV4-3 and TRBJ2-2; 8 nucleotides align to TRBD1. Germline V lookup: CDR1 LGHNA, CDR2 YSLEER. The junction had 9 bases not matched to a gene; V was cut back by 0 bases and J by 6 bases. This CDR3 has 17 residues.